This passage covers 3 T cell receptor beta chains from one sample sequenced in a study of cytomegalovirus exposure and HLA in healthy donors. Profiled with immunoSEQ multiplex PCR; TCRdb holds only in-frame clones, not every one. This sample carries roughly 100,000 clones, less than 95% of them seen once, and the ten largest clones take approximately 0.91%. Sample: PBMCs. The receptors here all came from a woman aged 18-30 years in good health and CMV-seronegative.

The CDR3 coding sequence is TGTGCCAGCAGGGGGGGGGACACTGAAGCTTTCTTT. The encoded protein is CASRGGDTEAFF. The chain links TRBV6-5 to TRBJ1-1; D perhaps matches TRBD1 (5 bases). V was cut by 6 bases and J by 3 bases, with 8 bases left in between. CDR1 and CDR2 (germline): MNHEY, SVGAGI. The CDR3 has 12 residues.

The V and J genes are TRBV5-1 and TRBJ2-1; 9 bases agree with TRBD2. In germline, CDR1 is SGHRS, CDR2 YFSETQ. V shed 4 bases, J shed 1 base, and the junction held 12 bases outside the gene matches. CDR3 length equals 18 residues. The CDR3 bases are TGCGCCAGCAGCCGAGGAAGCGGGGGGCAAGGGTCCTACAATGAGCAGTTCTTC. Its protein product is CASSRGSGGQGSYNEQFF.

The J gene is TRBJ2-5, the V gene TRBV15; a possible D gene is TRBD1 (5 bases). The CDR3 length is 15 residues. The V gene's germline CDR1 is LNHNV and CDR2 YYDKDF (reference sequence). V lost 0 bases and J lost 5, with 13 bases in between. The CDR3 DNA is TGTGCCACCAGCAGAGATACCAGGGTATGGGAGACCCAGTACTTC. Translation gives CATSRDTRVWETQYF.